The 9 T cell receptor beta chains below all came from one sample that was sequenced in a study of neoadjuvant anti-PD-1 for oral cavity cancer. Stated time point: after neoadjuvant nivolumab, at surgical resection. Produced via immunoSEQ multiplex PCR; TCRdb's table is partial and in-frame only. The table includes over 20,000 clones, under 30% detected once. Here the sequenced sample was tumor tissue, taken after nivolumab (anti-PD-1) treatment. The receptors were gathered from a person aged 35-79 years with oral cavity squamous cell carcinoma.

CDR3 nucleotide sequence: TGTGCCAGCAGTTACCAGATTTCGACTGAAGCTTTCTTT. Amino acid sequence: CASSYQISTEAFF. The chain carries TRBV6-5 and TRBJ1-1, with D hard to call. The CDR3 totals 13 residues. Trimming pared 2 bases from V and 5 bases from J, leaving 9 bases between. Germline V CDR1 and CDR2: MNHEY, SVGAGI.

The chain recombines TRBV5-1 with TRBJ2-3, with 9 bases lining up with TRBD2. The CDR3 runs 16 residues. CDR1 SGHRS and CDR2 YFSETQ come from the germline V gene. After removal of 2 bases from V and 0 bases from J, the junction contained 4 bases not matched to a gene. Written as DNA, the CDR3 is TGCGCCAGCAGCTTTGGGCGGGGGGGCAGCACAGATACGCAGTATTTT. Its protein product is CASSFGRGGSTDTQYF.

The V and J genes are TRBV11-2 and TRBJ2-4; D is possibly TRBD1 (6 bases). Trimming took 5 bases from V and 5 from J, leaving 19 bases between them. Germline assignment: CDR1 SGHAT and CDR2 FQNNGV. CDR3 length equals 16 residues. CDR3 region: CASSQGPQGPQNIQYF. The DNA for the CDR3 is TGTGCCAGCAGCCAGGGTCCTCAGGGGCCCCAAAACATTCAGTACTTC.

CDR3 nucleotides: TGTGCCAGCAGCCCTCGGGACAGGGGGCTCGGCTATGGCTACACCTTC. Translating gives CASSPRDRGLGYGYTF. The chain uses TRBV9 and TRBJ1-2, with 12 bases that match TRBD1. Trimming removed 4 bases from V and 4 bases from J; junction bases left unmatched: 8. The CDR3 is made up of 16 amino acids. The germline CDR1 and CDR2 sequences are SGDLS and YYNGEE.

This clone is deemed medium-sized. The V and J genes are TRBV5-8 and TRBJ1-1; tentatively, D is TRBD1 (6 bases). Per germline, CDR1 SGHTS and CDR2 YDEGEE. Trimming removed 2 bases from V and 4 bases from J, with 12 bases in between. CDR3 size: 14 residues. This chain's CDR3 is CASSLRQGITEAFF. CDR3 bases: TGTGCCAGCAGCTTACGGCAGGGGATCACTGAAGCTTTCTTT.

This clone appeared a few times. The rearrangement joins TRBV11-2 to TRBJ1-5, with a tentative D call TRBD1 (5 bases). With 3 bases removed from V and 5 bases from J, the gap between germline ends came to 8 bases. The CDR3 sequence is 13 residues long. Germline CDR1 is SGHAT and CDR2 is FQNNGV. The CDR3 protein is CASSFGGDQPQHF. In DNA, the CDR3 is TGTGCCAGCAGCTTCGGAGGGGATCAGCCCCAGCATTTT. The variable domain in full, completed from reference TRBV11-2 and TRBJ1-5, reads EAGVAQSPRYKIIEKRQSVAFWCNPISGHATLYWYQQILGQGPKLLIQFQNNGVVDDSQLPKDRFSAERLKGVDSTLKIQPAKLEDSAVYLCASSFGGDQPQHFGDGTRLSIL.

This clone was observed a few times. The chain carries TRBV27 and TRBJ1-4; a possible D gene is TRBD1 (6 bases). V was pared by 6 bases and J by 8 bases, with 16 bases between. This CDR3 spans 14 amino acids. Germline assignment: CDR1 MNHEY and CDR2 SMNVEV (reference sequence). This CDR3 reads CASSMRGGGEKLFF. Here the CDR3 DNA reads TGTGCCAGCAGCATGAGAGGGGGGGGCGAAAAACTGTTTTTT. The whole variable domain, filled in from reference TRBV27 and TRBJ1-4, reads EAQVTQNPRYLITVTGKKLTVTCSQNMNHEYMSWYRQDPGLGLRQIYYSMNVEVTDKGDVPEGYKVSRKEKRNFPLILESPSPNQTSLYFCASSMRGGGEKLFFGSGTQLSVL.

CDR3 region: CASRRGTLTYNEQFF. CDR3 DNA sequence: TGTGCCAGCAGACGGGGGACACTCACCTACAATGAGCAGTTCTTC. The V and J genes are TRBV27 and TRBJ2-1; possibly TRBD1 or TRBD2 for D (6 bases each). Germline CDR1 reads MNHEY; CDR2 reads SMNVEV (reference sequence). Trimming cost V 6 bases and J 2 bases, with 14 bases left between them. This CDR3 has 15 amino acids.

The CDR3 is CASSGRDSFNEKLFF. CDR3 DNA sequence: TGTGCCAGCAGCGGCCGGGACAGCTTTAATGAAAAACTGTTTTTT. The chain carries TRBV9 and TRBJ1-4; 7 nucleotides align to TRBD1. Looked up from germline, CDR1 is SGDLS and CDR2 is YYNGEE. This CDR3 is 15 amino acids long. The ends lost 3 bases at V and 4 bases at J; junction bases unmatched: 6.